The clone carrying this T cell receptor beta chain has just a few counts. Its antigen is not identified. TCRdb itself ran the 5' RACE reads through MiXCR, one entry per CDR3 protein. This table has hundreds of thousands of distinct CDR3 sequences, around 20% appearing once. The entry originates in a study of CD8 T cells in ankylosing spondylitis. General study points: Significant enrichment of disease-linked clones was reported in matched ankylosing spondylitis synovial fluid. Ankylosing spondylitis blood appeared to carry a characteristic TCR beta motif of roughly eight highly homologous variants. Relatively scarce in peripheral blood, disease-linked clones were CD8+.

After removal of 5 bases from V and 0 bases from J, the junction contained 7 bases not matched to a gene. The CDR3 is made up of 16 amino acids. CDR1 and CDR2 (germline): SEHNR, FQNEAQ (reference sequence). Specimen: blood, either unsorted or a sorted T cell fraction (not recorded which). The TCR sequence derives from a female donor with ankylosing spondylitis or in good health (not recorded which). The V and J genes are TRBV7-9 and TRBJ2-3, with 8 positions matching TRBD2. The CDR3 DNA sequence: TGTGCCAGCAGCAACTTGTTAGCGGGAAGCACAGATACGCAGTATTTT. It encodes CASSNLLAGSTDTQYF. Full variable domain (missing parts from reference TRBV7-9 and TRBJ2-3): DTGVSQNPRHKITKRGQNVTFRCDPISEHNRLYWYRQTLGQGPEFLTYFQNEAQLEKSRLLSDRFSAERPKGSFSTLEIQRTEQGDSAMYLCASSNLLAGSTDTQYFGPGTRLTVL.